This TCR beta chain derives from a study of OX40 agonist ivuxolimab in advanced cancers. Sequencing was performed with immunoSEQ multiplex PCR; in TCRdb, only in-frame clones are kept and a portion is missing. The table records over 80,000 clones, about 90% of them present only once. The V segment lost 2 bases and the J segment 5 bases; nucleotides outside the gene matches: 5. This CDR3 comprises 14 residues. Germline assignment: CDR1 SGHNT and CDR2 YENEEA. The starting material was CD4+ or CD8+ T cells sorted from blood, obtained in a trial of the OX40 agonist ivuxolimab. J is TRBJ1-1 and V is TRBV11-3; 7 nucleotides align to TRBD1. The TCR sequence derives from an adult with an advanced solid tumor such as melanoma, head and neck, liver or kidney cancer. The CDR3 nucleotides read TGTGCCAGCAGCTTAAGAGGGGGCACTACTGAAGCTTTCTTT. It encodes CASSLRGGTTEAFF.